The present T cell receptor beta chain was sequenced within a study of early T cells in non-severe SARS-CoV-2 infection. Across the whole study: Sequencing of unsorted whole blood was done on bulk RNA, leaving chains unpaired.

Unique molecular identifiers (one per individual cDNA molecule) were attached. TCRdb ran MiXCR on the 5' RACE reads and lists one entry per CDR3 protein. Among tens of thousands of distinct CDR3 sequences, approximately 12% were seen once, and the ten largest hold nearly 4.5%. CDR1 is SGHAT and CDR2 is FQNNGV in the germline V gene. V lost 2 bases and J 6 bases, leaving 8 bases between the germline ends. CDR3 length: 12 residues. This clonotype was seen more than once but under ten times. Its cognate antigen is unknown. Points from the study as a whole: The VDJdb matching leaned toward anti-spike CD8 responses and overlooked private and CD4 specificities.

This chain connects TRBV11-2 to TRBJ2-7; D is perhaps TRBD1 (6 bases). The clonotype comes from an adult who was a healthcare worker with PCR-confirmed SARS-CoV-2 infection or an uninfected control (not recorded which). The sequencing used whole blood, collected at baseline. CDR3 coding DNA: TGTGCCAGCAGCTTAAGACAGGTCGAGCAGTACTTC. Residues: CASSLRQVEQYF. Full variable domain (rest looked up from reference TRBV11-2 and TRBJ2-7): EAGVAQSPRYKIIEKRQSVAFWCNPISGHATLYWYQQILGQGPKLLIQFQNNGVVDDSQLPKDRFSAERLKGVDSTLKIQPAKLEDSAVYLCASSLRQVEQYFGPGTRLTVT.